The 18 T cell receptor beta chains listed next were all sequenced from one sample in a study of blood T cell repertoires in COVID-19 (dated by TCRdb to between 2020 and 2021). Library construction relied on the immunoSEQ multiplex PCR assay. As stored in TCRdb, this immuneACCESS dataset retains in-frame rearrangements with V and J assigned. A fraction of the clones does not appear; measured against another copy, unresolved V genes explain less than half of the discrepancy, and the remainder lacks a known reason. This sample is represented by about 150,000 clones; 84% of them were singletons. The biggest ten clones account for approximately 40% of the sample. Sequenced input: peripheral blood. These receptors all stem from a human donor in a cohort sampled during active COVID-19.

This sequence joins TRBV20-1 and TRBJ1-1, with 7 positions matching TRBD1. The V gene's germline CDR1 is DFQATT and CDR2 SNEGSKA (reference sequence). This CDR3 is 14 amino acids long. J lost 9 bases, V lost 3 bases, and 13 bases had no gene match. The CDR3 reads CSASADRVGTKAFF. The CDR3 region has the DNA TGCAGTGCTAGTGCCGACAGGGTAGGAACAAAAGCTTTCTTT.

The chain combines TRBV7-3 with TRBJ2-2; 10 bases fit TRBD2. The CDR3 extends over 15 amino acids. After removal of 5 bases from V and 5 bases from J, the junction contained 5 bases not matched to a gene. Looked up from germline, CDR1 is SGHTA and CDR2 is FQGTGA. For the CDR3, the DNA is TGTGCCAGCAGCCTAGCGGGAGAAAGAACCGGGGAGCTGTTTTTT. Amino acid sequence: CASSLAGERTGELFF.

The CDR3 spells CASSGYGGETQYF. CDR3 nucleotides: TGTGCCAGCAGCGGGTACGGCGGAGAGACCCAGTACTTC. The chain employs TRBV3-1 (or the pseudogene TRBV3-2) and TRBJ2-5; D gene uncertain. Germline V gene data show CDR1 as LGHDT and CDR2 as YNNKEL (reference sequence). The CDR3 spans 13 residues. Between the trimmed V and J ends, which lost 5 bases and 4 bases, there was a span of 11 bases.

This chain joins TRBV7-2 and TRBJ1-1, with D tentatively TRBD1 (5 bases). V gave up 3 bases and J gave up 9 bases, with 11 bases separating them. Germline CDR1 reads SGHTA; CDR2 reads FQGNSA. The CDR3 has 12 amino acids. DNA for the CDR3: TGTGCCAGCAGCTTGGCAGGGTTTCAAGCTTTCTTT. Translating it yields CASSLAGFQAFF.

The rearrangement joins TRBV19 to TRBJ1-5; D unclear. Trimming removed 9 bases from V and 7 bases from J, with 16 bases in between. CDR3 length: 13 residues. CDR1 and CDR2 from the germline V gene are LNHDA and SQIVND (reference sequence). In DNA form, the CDR3 reads TGTGCCAGCCACGGCAGGTGGAAACAGCCCCAGCATTTT. Amino acid sequence: CASHGRWKQPQHF.

The CDR3 loop reads CASSRDSGTYEQYF. CDR3 in DNA: TGTGCCAGCAGCCGGGACAGCGGAACCTACGAGCAGTACTTC. The chain joins TRBV7-2 to TRBJ2-7; 7 positions match TRBD1. The V segment lost 5 bases and the J segment 2 bases; nucleotides outside the gene matches: 6. The CDR3 contains 14 residues. Germline V CDR1 and CDR2: SGHTA, FQGNSA.

The rearrangement uses TRBV4-1 and TRBJ1-4; D gene ambiguous. CDR3 length equals 15 residues. The germline gives CDR1 MGHRA, CDR2 YSYEKL. V shed 0 bases and J shed 0 bases, with 5 bases lying between them. This CDR3 is CASSQEPTTNEKLFF. CDR3 sequence (DNA): TGCGCCAGCAGCCAAGAGCCTACAACTAATGAAAAACTGTTTTTT.

The chain employs TRBV30 and TRBJ1-2, with D perhaps TRBD1 (6 bases). Germline V gene lookup returns CDR1 GTSNPN and CDR2 SVGIG (reference sequence). Trimming removed 3 bases from V and 1 base from J, with 18 bases in between. The length of the CDR3 is 16 residues. CDR3 residues: CAWRLLTGLLNYGYTF. CDR3 DNA: TGTGCCTGGAGACTCTTGACAGGCTTACTTAACTATGGCTACACCTTC.

This clone was counted between two and nine times. This chain uses TRBV19 with TRBJ1-6; tentative D call: TRBD1 (6 bases). Germline V lookup: CDR1 LNHDA, CDR2 SQIVND (reference sequence). Trimming removed 9 bases at V and 9 bases at J, with 15 bases between. The CDR3 sequence is 13 residues long. This chain's CDR3 is CASRTELSSPLHF. The CDR3, as DNA: TGTGCCAGCCGGACAGAACTTAGTTCACCCCTCCACTTT.

This clone was recorded once. The V gene is TRBV5-4, the J gene TRBJ1-4; 7 bases line up with TRBD1. Germline lookup yields CDR1 SGHNT and CDR2 YYREEE (reference sequence). V lost 3 bases and J lost 8; bases outside the gene matches: 7. The CDR3 contains 14 residues. CDR3 in DNA: TGTGCCAGCAGCTCTCAGGGGGACGAGGAAAAACTGTTTTTT. Protein sequence: CASSSQGDEEKLFF.

The chain joins TRBV29-1 to TRBJ1-5; D is uncertain. Germline lookup yields CDR1 SQVTM and CDR2 ANQGSEA. The CDR3 has 12 residues. V lost 7 bases to trimming and J lost 3 bases, with 10 bases between them. The CDR3 bases are TGCAGCGCTGCAGAATACAATCAGCCCCAGCATTTT. This sequence encodes CSAAEYNQPQHF.

The chain couples TRBV7-2 to TRBJ2-2; 10 nucleotides align to TRBD1. This CDR3 has 17 residues. Per germline, CDR1 SGHTA and CDR2 FQGNSA. V was pared by 1 base and J by 5 bases, with 7 bases of the junction left unmatched. The CDR3 region has the DNA TGTGCCAGCAGCTTAGGGGCGTGGGGACAGGGGACCGGGGAGCTGTTTTTT. This encodes CASSLGAWGQGTGELFF.

The rearrangement joins TRBV24-1 to TRBJ2-5; 10 bases fit TRBD2. V lost 7 bases to trimming and J lost 5 bases; unmatched junction nucleotides: 3. CDR3 length equals 13 residues. Germline assignment: CDR1 KGHDR and CDR2 SFDVKD. The CDR3: CATSKRGGETQYF. The CDR3 DNA follows: TGTGCCACCAGCAAGCGGGGGGGGGAGACCCAGTACTTC.

The chain has TRBV28 and TRBJ1-2; 8 bases are a match to TRBD1. This CDR3 has 18 residues. The germline CDR1 and CDR2 sequences are MDHEN and SYDVKM. V gave up 4 bases and J gave up 2 bases; unmatched junction bases: 15. CDR3 bases: TGTGCCAGCAGTTATTCCGGACAGGGCGGTCGAGGCAACTATGGCTACACCTTC. Protein product: CASSYSGQGGRGNYGYTF.

The chain uses TRBV5-1 and TRBJ1-4; D gene uncertain. The CDR3 has 14 residues. Trimming took off 0 bases at V and 4 bases at J, with 7 bases between the two ends. Per the germline V gene, CDR1 is SGHRS and CDR2 is YFSETQ. The CDR3 sequence is CASSLGSVNEKLFF. CDR3 DNA sequence: TGCGCCAGCAGCTTGGGAAGCGTTAATGAAAAACTGTTTTTT.

V is TRBV4-1 and J is TRBJ2-3; TRBD2 aligns across 9 bases. The V gene's germline CDR1 is MGHRA and CDR2 YSYEKL. The ends lost 4 bases at V and 0 bases at J; junction bases unmatched: 5. This CDR3 region has 16 residues. The CDR3 DNA follows: TGCGCCAGCAGCCTACAGAGCGGGAGGAGCACAGATACGCAGTATTTT. Its protein product is CASSLQSGRSTDTQYF.

The V and J genes are TRBV4-3 and TRBJ2-7; D may be TRBD1 (6 bases). Germline V gene lookup returns CDR1 LGHNA and CDR2 YSLEER. CDR3 length: 18 amino acids. The CDR3 protein is CATSGGAGPGDLSYEQHV. CDR3 sequence (DNA): TGCGCCACCAGTGGGGGCGCGGGCCCAGGGGATCTTTCCTACGAGCAGCACGTC.

The rearrangement links TRBV3-1 (or the pseudogene TRBV3-2) to TRBJ1-2; TRBD1 might be the D (6 bases). The CDR3 covers 16 residues. Germline V gene data show CDR1 as LGHDT and CDR2 as YNNKEL (reference sequence). V lost 0 bases and J 4 bases, leaving 15 bases between the germline ends. CDR3 sequence: CASSQDRGGPFYGYTF. Here the CDR3 DNA reads TGTGCCAGCAGCCAAGATCGGGGGGGGCCTTTCTATGGCTACACCTTC.